Following are 21 T cell receptor beta chains from one sample sequenced in a study of shared T cell receptors in the human thymus. Sequenced by immunoSEQ multiplex PCR; TCRdb stores in-frame clones only, minus some. Of 700,000 or so clones listed, 75% to 90% are singletons. These data were likewise used in another study, on human thymus T cells.

Sequencing was carried out using thymocytes. The receptors originated from a girl under three years old with a congenital heart defect.

The CDR3 sequence is CASSYIGISGNTIYF. In DNA, the CDR3 is TGTGCCAGCAGTTACATCGGGATCTCTGGAAACACCATATATTTT. The V call is TRBV6-5, the J call TRBJ1-3; D remains unclear. The CDR3 consists of 15 residues. Germline V gene lookup returns CDR1 MNHEY and CDR2 SVGAGI. V shed 2 bases and J shed 0 bases, with 8 bases lying between them.

This chain's CDR3 is CASSLGKRQALNTEAFF. In DNA, the CDR3 is TGCGCCAGCAGCTTGGGAAAACGACAGGCTTTGAACACTGAAGCTTTCTTT. This chain connects TRBV5-1 to TRBJ1-1; the D gene is possibly TRBD1 (6 bases). The CDR3 spans 17 residues. Trimming removed 0 bases from V and 0 bases from J, with 15 bases in between. Germline V lookup: CDR1 SGHRS, CDR2 YFSETQ.

This rearrangement joins TRBV19 to TRBJ1-2; 9 nucleotides agree with TRBD1. The CDR3 contains 15 residues. Trimming at V came to 3 bases and at J to 5 bases, leaving 7 bases not matched to a gene. Germline V CDR1 and CDR2: LNHDA, SQIVND (reference sequence). The CDR3 sequence is CASSIPGQGLYGYTF. The CDR3 bases are TGTGCCAGTAGTATTCCGGGACAGGGTCTTTATGGCTACACCTTC.

The chain is built from TRBV5-6 and TRBJ1-1; 7 positions agree with TRBD1. V lost 2 bases, J lost 2 bases, and 12 bases stayed unmatched. The length of the CDR3 is 17 residues. Germline CDR1 and CDR2: SGHDT and YYEEEE. The chain's CDR3 is CASSFTGAGIDNTEAFF. As DNA, the CDR3 is TGTGCCAGCAGCTTTACAGGGGCAGGTATTGACAACACTGAAGCTTTCTTT.

This clone appeared a single time. The rearrangement links TRBV14 to TRBJ2-7; 9 bases fit TRBD1. Trimming cost V 0 bases and J 2 bases; bases outside gene matches: 8. Germline CDR1 reads SGHDN; CDR2 reads FVKESK. CDR3 length equals 17 residues. CDR3 loop: CASSQDQGRDRAYEQYF. The CDR3 DNA follows: TGTGCCAGCAGCCAAGATCAGGGCAGGGACAGGGCCTACGAGCAGTACTTC.

The chain has TRBV18 and TRBJ1-2; D perhaps matches TRBD1 (5 bases). CDR3 length: 16 residues. Germline CDR1 KGHSH, CDR2 LQKENI. The V and J ends lost 3 bases and 4 bases respectively, with 18 bases between them. Here the CDR3 DNA reads TGTGCCAGCTCACCCAAAAGGGGCGGCCTCTCCTATGGCTACACCTTC. As protein: CASSPKRGGLSYGYTF.

V usage is TRBV5-5 and J usage is TRBJ2-5; 10 nucleotides agree with TRBD2. The CDR3 is made up of 16 amino acids. The V and J ends lost 2 bases and 2 bases, in that order; junction bases with no gene match: 6. The germline CDR1 and CDR2 sequences are SGHKS and YYEKEE (reference sequence). The CDR3: CASSFRTSGDQETQYF. The DNA of the CDR3 is TGTGCCAGCAGCTTTCGCACTAGCGGGGATCAAGAGACCCAGTACTTC.

V and J are TRBV10-2 and TRBJ2-1, with TRBD1 identical over 11 bases. Germline values: CDR1 WSHSY, CDR2 SAAADI. Trimming took 0 bases from V and 5 from J; bases not matched to a gene: 15. The CDR3 sequence is 20 residues long. CDR3 nucleotide sequence: TGCGCCAGCAGTGAGTCGGTGGACAGGGGGCCCCGAAGAGTAGACAATGAGCAGTTCTTC. This codes for CASSESVDRGPRRVDNEQFF.

The chain combines TRBV7-6 with TRBJ2-1, with 11 bases fitting TRBD2. The CDR3 extends over 16 amino acids. The V gene end was trimmed by 4 bases and the J gene end by 6 bases; junction bases not matched to a gene: 8. The germline V gene encodes CDR1 SGHVS and CDR2 FNYEAQ. As DNA, the CDR3 is TGTGCCAGCAGCTCGTCTCCTAGCGGGGGGCTCAATGAGCAGTTCTTC. This translates into CASSSSPSGGLNEQFF. The full variable domain, with the rest looked up from reference TRBV7-6 and TRBJ2-1, is GAGVSQSPRYKVTKRGQDVALRCDPISGHVSLYWYRQALGQGPEFLTYFNYEAQQDKSGLPNDRFSAERPEGSISTLTIQRTEQRDSAMYRCASSSSPSGGLNEQFFGPGTRLTVL.

CDR3 loop: CASGPRTGWGGELFF. CDR3 nucleotide sequence: TGTGCTAGTGGTCCCCGGACAGGGTGGGGCGGGGAGCTGTTTTTT. The chain employs TRBV12-5 and TRBJ2-2; 8 bases are a match to TRBD1. Germline V gene sequence: CDR1 LGHNT, CDR2 FRNRAP. V gave up 5 bases and J gave up 7 bases; unmatched junction bases: 9. The length of the CDR3 is 15 residues.

This clone was observed a few times. This sequence joins TRBV4-3 and TRBJ2-7, with D maybe TRBD2 (5 bases). This CDR3 has 16 amino acids. V dropped 0 bases and J dropped 3 bases, with 15 bases sitting between them. Germline V lookup: CDR1 LGHNA, CDR2 YSLEER. The CDR3 coding sequence is TGCGCCAGCAGCCAAGAATCACCGCTAGGGAGCTACGAGCAGTACTTC. It is translated as CASSQESPLGSYEQYF.

This clone has a handful of counts. V usage is TRBV7-6 and J usage is TRBJ2-1; maybe TRBD2 (5 bases). Germline loops: CDR1 SGHVS, CDR2 FNYEAQ. There are 15 residues in the CDR3. Trimming shortened V by 4 bases and J by 3 bases, and 13 bases separated the two germline ends. This CDR3 reads CASSSLIGIYNEQFF. The CDR3 DNA is TGTGCCAGCAGCTCGTTAATCGGGATCTACAATGAGCAGTTCTTC.

The chain joins TRBV25-1 to TRBJ2-5; D remains unclear. The J call may be in error: the DNA end matches TRBJ2-7 better. CDR1 is MGHDK, CDR2 SYGVNS, per germline. The CDR3 has 13 residues. DNA of the CDR3: TGTGCCAGCAGTGAATATGCAGGCTACGAGCAGTACTTC. Translation: CASSEYAGYEQYF.

The genes are TRBV5-1 and TRBJ1-4; no firm D call. Germline V CDR1 and CDR2: SGHRS, YFSETQ. The CDR3 extends over 15 amino acids. The V and J ends lost 0 bases and 0 bases respectively, with 6 bases between them. CDR3 loop: CASSLAAATNEKLFF. The CDR3 nucleotides read TGCGCCAGCAGCTTGGCCGCGGCAACTAATGAAAAACTGTTTTTT.

There are a few counts of this clone. The CDR3, as DNA: TGTGCCAGCAGCCAAGTTGGTAGAACTTTCTTT. It translates to CASSQVGRTFF. V gene TRBV4-2 combines with J gene TRBJ1-1; no clear D gene. The ends were cut back, 1 base at V and 12 bases at J, with 9 bases in the middle. Germline V gives CDR1 LGHNA, CDR2 YNFKEQ. The CDR3 has 11 amino acids.

V gene TRBV5-6 combines with J gene TRBJ1-2; 10 nucleotides agree with TRBD1. This CDR3 is 15 amino acids long. Unmatched junction bases numbered 10, after V lost 4 bases and J lost 7 bases. The germline gives CDR1 SGHDT, CDR2 YYEEEE. The CDR3 loop is CASSTNDRGQRGYTF. The CDR3 bases are TGTGCCAGCAGCACTAACGACAGGGGGCAACGTGGCTACACCTTC.

This rearrangement joins TRBV9 to TRBJ1-1; D call uncertain. The CDR3 contains 15 residues. From germline, CDR1 is SGDLS and CDR2 YYNGEE. The V and J ends lost 0 bases and 5 bases respectively, with 14 bases between them. The CDR3 sequence is CASSVDEEGGTEAFF. For the CDR3, the DNA is TGTGCCAGCAGCGTAGATGAGGAAGGTGGGACTGAAGCTTTCTTT. The full variable domain, completed using reference TRBV9 and TRBJ1-1, is DSGVTQTPKHLITATGQRVTLRCSPRSGDLSVYWYQQSLDQGLQFLIQYYNGEERAKGNILERFSAQQFPDLHSELNLSSLELGDSALYFCASSVDEEGGTEAFFGQGTRLTVV.

The V and J genes are TRBV27 and TRBJ2-2; TRBD1 is a possible D gene (6 bases). The CDR3 length is 18 residues. CDR1 and CDR2 from the germline V gene are MNHEY and SMNVEV (reference sequence). Deletions cut 6 bases from V and 1 base from J, with 21 bases between. CDR3 loop: CASSRGGLGRQNTGELFF. The DNA of the CDR3 is TGTGCCAGCAGCCGTGGGGGCCTAGGGCGCCAGAACACCGGGGAGCTGTTTTTT.

The V gene is TRBV14, the J gene TRBJ2-1; weak D call: TRBD2 (6 bases). Germline V gene sequence: CDR1 SGHDN, CDR2 FVKESK. The ends were cut back, 6 bases at V and 4 bases at J, with 22 bases in the middle. The CDR3 sequence is 17 residues long. The CDR3: CASSRDFRAILYNEQFF. The DNA of the CDR3 is TGTGCCAGCAGTCGGGACTTCAGGGCAATTCTGTACAATGAGCAGTTCTTC.

This clone occurred a few times. V is TRBV12-5 and J is TRBJ2-3; 9 bases are a match to TRBD2. The germline V gene has CDR1 LGHNT and CDR2 FRNRAP. V dropped 7 bases and J dropped 3; count of bases not matched to a gene: 14. CDR3 length equals 17 residues. The CDR3 loop is CASAISLVAGDTDTQYF. In nucleotides, the CDR3 is TGTGCTAGTGCCATTTCCCTGGTAGCGGGGGATACAGATACGCAGTATTTT.

The gene calls are TRBV4-3 and TRBJ2-6; D is possibly TRBD1 (5 bases). The V end lost 10 bases, the J end lost 2 bases, and 9 bases lay between the germline ends. The CDR3 sequence is 13 residues long. Germline assignment: CDR1 LGHNA and CDR2 YSLEER. The CDR3 reads CATSGPGANVLTF. The CDR3 DNA sequence: TGCGCCACCTCAGGGCCTGGGGCCAACGTCCTGACTTTC.